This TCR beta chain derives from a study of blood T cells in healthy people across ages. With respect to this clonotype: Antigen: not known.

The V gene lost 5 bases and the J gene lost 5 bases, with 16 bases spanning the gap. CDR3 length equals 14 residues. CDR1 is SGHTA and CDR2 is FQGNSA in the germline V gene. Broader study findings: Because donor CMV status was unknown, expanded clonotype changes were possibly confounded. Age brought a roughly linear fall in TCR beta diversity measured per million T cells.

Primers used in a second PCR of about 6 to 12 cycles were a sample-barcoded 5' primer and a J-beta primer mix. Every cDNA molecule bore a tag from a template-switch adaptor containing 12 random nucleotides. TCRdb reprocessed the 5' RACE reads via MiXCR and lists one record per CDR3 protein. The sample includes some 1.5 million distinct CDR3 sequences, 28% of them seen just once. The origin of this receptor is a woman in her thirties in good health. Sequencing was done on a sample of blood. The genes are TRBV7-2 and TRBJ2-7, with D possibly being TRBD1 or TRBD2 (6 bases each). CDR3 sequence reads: CASSTQGTSHEQYF. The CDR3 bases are TGTGCCAGCAGCACCCAGGGGACTTCCCACGAGCAGTACTTC.